The rows below give T cell receptor beta chains drawn from one sample of a study of vaccination effects on CD4 cells after COVID-19. Profiling relied on immunoSEQ multiplex PCR, and the TCRdb table lists in-frame clones only, not all of them. This repertoire shows around 22,000 clones, approximately 70% found once; its top ten account for 12%. These receptors' antigens are unknown. The sequenced sample was CD4+ T cells from PBMCs cultured with HCoV-229E spike peptides, obtained before COVID-19 vaccination. These receptor sequences come from a human donor who received a COVID-19 vaccine. Both conserved end residues are part of each CDR3. D genes are given only for firm matches. Clone sizes are given selectively: once, few, many, or a class where the clone is expanded.

NA	TRBV9	TRBJ1-3	few	TGTGCCAGCAGCGTAGGAACAGTTGGAAACACCATATATTTT	CASSVGTVGNTIYF
NA	TRBV4-1	TRBJ2-7	NA	TGCGCCAGCAGCCAGCTCAAGATACGGGCTAGCGAGGCCTACGAGCAGTACTTC	CASSQLKIRASEAYEQYF
NA	TRBV6-4	TRBJ1-6	NA	TGTGCCAGCGGGATAGACACCTTAGACTCACCCCTCCACTTT	CASGIDTLDSPLHF
NA	TRBV3-1/TRBV3-2	TRBJ1-2	NA	TGTGCCAGCAGCCCTTCAACAGGGTATGGCTACACCTTC	CASSPSTGYGYTF
NA	TRBV12-5	TRBJ2-3	NA	TGTGCTAGTGGTTTGCCTAACACAGATACGCAGTATTTT	CASGLPNTDTQYF
NA	TRBV6-4	TRBJ1-1	NA	TGTGCCAGCAGTGAAAGCAGCAGGAGAACTGAAGCTTTCTTT	CASSESSRRTEAFF
NA	TRBV24-1	TRBJ2-2	NA	TGTGCCACCAGCTCTCCCACCGGGGAGCTGTTTTTT	CATSSPTGELFF
TRBD1	TRBV5-8	TRBJ2-7	few	TGTGCCAGCAGCTTGGGTGGGACAGGTTACGAGCAGTACTTC	CASSLGGTGYEQYF
NA	TRBV5-1	TRBJ1-1	NA	TGCGCCAGCAGCTTGGCACAGGGAGGGACTGAAGCTTTCTTT	CASSLAQGGTEAFF
NA	TRBV30	TRBJ2-1	NA	TGTGCCTGGAGTACGGACATCTACAATGAGCAGTTCTTC	CAWSTDIYNEQFF
NA	TRBV20-1	TRBJ2-1	NA	TGCAGTGCTAGTACGGGGGCAAGCCCCAATGAGCAGTTCTTC	CSASTGASPNEQFF
TRBD2	TRBV10-3	TRBJ2-3	few	TGTGCCATCAGGGAGCGGGATTCGGATACGCAGTATTTT	CAIRERDSDTQYF
TRBD1	TRBV5-1	TRBJ2-7	NA	TGCGCCAGCAGCAACCAGGGACAGGGATCAACCGAGCAGTACTTC	CASSNQGQGSTEQYF
NA	TRBV9	TRBJ2-3	NA	TGTGCCAGCAGCAAAAGGGGGGCCGCTAGCACAGATACGCAGTATTTT	CASSKRGAASTDTQYF
NA	TRBV3-1/TRBV3-2	TRBJ1-2	NA	TGTGCCAGCAGCCAGGCTCTGCGGGGCTACACCTTC	CASSQALRGYTF
TRBD1	TRBV5-4	TRBJ1-4	few	TGTGCCAGCAGCGGACAGGGTGCAACTAATGAAAAACTGTTTTTT	CASSGQGATNEKLFF
NA	TRBV20-1	TRBJ1-2	NA	TGCAGTGCTACTACAGGGTACGGCTACACCTTC	CSATTGYGYTF
NA	TRBV11-3	TRBJ2-3	NA	TGTGCCAGCAGCTTAGCAGGGAGCGGGACAGATACGCAGTATTTT	CASSLAGSGTDTQYF
TRBD1	TRBV28	TRBJ2-4	NA	TGTGCCAGCAGTTGGGGACAGGGGTTAGCCAAAAACATTCAGTACTTC	CASSWGQGLAKNIQYF
TRBD1	TRBV19	TRBJ1-5	NA	TGTGCCAGTAGTATCGTTAGAGGGGGCGCGAATCAGCCCCAGCATTTT	CASSIVRGGANQPQHF
TRBD2	TRBV10-3	TRBJ2-1	NA	TGTGCCATCCGGGGAGCGGGGGGATACAATGAGCAGTTCTTC	CAIRGAGGYNEQFF
NA	TRBV14	TRBJ1-1	NA	TGTGCCAGCAGCCAAGAAACCGCCGGAGGAGCTTTCTTT	CASSQETAGGAFF
TRBD2	TRBV2	TRBJ2-1	NA	TGTGCCAGTAATCCGGGACTAGCGGCCAATGAGCAGTTCTTC	CASNPGLAANEQFF
TRBD1	TRBV19	TRBJ2-4	NA	TGTGCCACGGGGACAGGGGAGTTCAAAAACATTCAGTACTTC	CATGTGEFKNIQYF
NA	TRBV6-5	TRBJ2-1	once	TGTGCCAGCAGTTTAATAGGGGATGAGCAGTTCTTC	CASSLIGDEQFF
TRBD2	TRBV18	TRBJ2-2	NA	TGTGCCAGCTCACCTTTTATATCCCTAGCGGATAACACCGGGGAGCTGTTTTTT	CASSPFISLADNTGELFF
NA	TRBV9	TRBJ2-3	NA	TGTGCCAGCAGCTGGGACACAGATACGCAGTATTTT	CASSWDTDTQYF
TRBD1	TRBV6-2/TRBV6-3	TRBJ2-5	NA	TGTGCCAGCAGTAGGTACCGGGACAGCCAAGAGACCCAGTACTTC	CASSRYRDSQETQYF
TRBD2	TRBV15	TRBJ2-2	few	TGTGCCACCAGCAGAGATACGGGAGGGGGCACCGGGGAGCTGTTTTTT	CATSRDTGGGTGELFF
NA	TRBV19	TRBJ1-6	NA	TGTGCCAGTAGTATTCATCAAGGGGTCAGCTCCTATAATTCACCCCTCCACTTT	CASSIHQGVSSYNSPLHF
NA	TRBV7-9	TRBJ1-2	NA	TGTGCCAGCGGTTCGACGGGGGACTATGGCTACACCTTC	CASGSTGDYGYTF
TRBD2	TRBV5-1	TRBJ2-1	few	TGCGCCAGCAGCACGGGACTAGCGGTGTCCTACAATGAGCAGTTCTTC	CASSTGLAVSYNEQFF
NA	TRBV5-1	TRBJ1-5	few	TGCGCCAGCAGCTTGGACAGCGAATATCAGCCCCAGCATTTT	CASSLDSEYQPQHF
NA	TRBV18	TRBJ1-5	NA	TGTGCCAGCTCCGCCGACCGGGGGAATCAGCCCCAGCATTTT	CASSADRGNQPQHF
NA	TRBV27	TRBJ1-4	few	TGTGCCAGCAGCAGGGCCCCAAACGAAAAACTGTTTTTT	CASSRAPNEKLFF
TRBD1	TRBV9	TRBJ2-3	NA	TGTGCCAGCAGCCCGCGACAGGGATGGGACACAGATACGCAGTATTTT	CASSPRQGWDTDTQYF
NA	TRBV5-1	TRBJ1-1	NA	TGCGCCAGCAGCTTGCTTGCCGGCGGTGAAGCTTTCTTT	CASSLLAGGEAFF
TRBD1	TRBV6-5	TRBJ1-1	NA	TGTGCCAGCAGAAAACAGGGGTTTGAAGCTTTCTTT	CASRKQGFEAFF
TRBD2	TRBV4-1	TRBJ2-1	NA	TGCGCCAGCAGCCAAGAAGGGACTAGCGGGGGCCTCGCCAATGAGCAGTTCTTC	CASSQEGTSGGLANEQFF
NA	TRBV10-3	TRBJ1-2	NA	TGTGCCATCAGTGAAGTAGCGGCTTATGGCTACACCTTC	CAISEVAAYGYTF
NA	TRBV2	TRBJ2-5	NA	TGTGCCAGCAGTGAAGCCCAGGGTCCGGGTGGGACCCAGTACTTC	CASSEAQGPGGTQYF
TRBD1	TRBV19	TRBJ2-7	NA	TGTGCCAGTAGTACGGGACAGAGAAGCGAGCAGTACTTC	CASSTGQRSEQYF
NA	TRBV5-1	TRBJ2-5	once	TGCGCCAGCAGCTTGAACGGCAGGCAAGAGACCCAGTACTTC	CASSLNGRQETQYF
NA	TRBV11-2	TRBJ2-5	NA	TGTGCCAGCAGCTTCTTATGGGAGACCCAGTACTTC	CASSFLWETQYF
NA	TRBV10-3	TRBJ2-2	few	TGTGCCATCACTAGGGAGTTGAACACCGGGGAGCTGTTTTTT	CAITRELNTGELFF
TRBD1	TRBV18	TRBJ2-1	NA	TGTGCCAGCTCATCAACCGGGACAGGGGGTGGTGAGCAGTTCTTC	CASSSTGTGGGEQFF
NA	TRBV3-1/TRBV3-2	TRBJ2-7	NA	TGTGCCAGCAGCCCGGAGGGGGGGACCTACGAGCAGTACTTC	CASSPEGGTYEQYF
NA	TRBV27	TRBJ2-7	NA	TGTGCCAGCAGGTTTAACCATGGGGCCTCCTACGAGCAGTACTTC	CASRFNHGASYEQYF